Presented here are 12 T cell receptor beta chains from one specimen sequenced in a study of technical replicates of blood from several donors. Assay used: immunoSEQ multiplex PCR; TCRdb lists only in-frame clones, some missing. The sample gives about 71,000 clones, around 97% of which show up once; approximately 0.2% is in the top ten. Sequenced input: T cells isolated from PBMCs. These receptors originate from a human donor in good health.

V gene TRBV28 combines with J gene TRBJ1-2; TRBD1 aligns across 7 bases. The CDR3 runs to 15 residues. Germline loops: CDR1 MDHEN, CDR2 SYDVKM. V dropped 6 bases and J dropped 1; count of bases not matched to a gene: 8. CDR3 residues: CASSRGTVINYGYTF. CDR3 coding DNA: TGTGCCAGCAGCCGTGGGACAGTTATTAACTATGGCTACACCTTC.

The rearrangement joins TRBV5-5 to TRBJ1-6, with 7 bases matching TRBD1. From germline, CDR1 is SGHKS and CDR2 YYEKEE (reference sequence). The CDR3 covers 15 residues. Losses at the gene ends were 3 bases for V and 9 bases for J; bases not matched to a gene: 9. CDR3 loop: CASSYQTGLGSPLHF. The CDR3 DNA sequence: TGTGCCAGCAGCTACCAGACAGGGTTGGGTTCACCCCTCCACTTT.

This chain's CDR3 is CASSQEALAGGPNGELFF. CDR3 in DNA: TGCGCCAGCAGCCAAGAGGCCTTAGCGGGAGGGCCAAACGGGGAGCTGTTTTTT. This rearrangement joins TRBV4-1 to TRBJ2-2, with TRBD2 identical over 11 bases. Germline V CDR1 and CDR2: MGHRA, YSYEKL. V trimming: 0 bases; J trimming: 7 bases; junction bases outside the gene matches: 10. The CDR3 totals 18 residues.

This clone was recorded a few times. V and J are TRBV5-4 and TRBJ2-3, with TRBD1 matching 7 bases. Germline V gives CDR1 SGHNT, CDR2 YYREEE (reference sequence). This CDR3 has 15 residues. J was trimmed by 4 bases and V by 5 bases; bases with no gene match: 10. This CDR3 reads CASSHWTGLPDTQYF. The CDR3 DNA is TGTGCCAGCAGTCACTGGACAGGTTTGCCAGATACGCAGTATTTT.

V and J are TRBV14 and TRBJ2-1, with D possibly matching TRBD2 (6 bases). The V gene's germline CDR1 is SGHDN and CDR2 FVKESK. Between the trimmed V and J ends, which lost 2 bases and 2 bases, there was a span of 10 bases. The CDR3 has 15 amino acids. The CDR3 here is CASSQRGRAYNEQFF. The CDR3 DNA reads as TGTGCCAGCAGCCAACGGGGGAGAGCCTACAATGAGCAGTTCTTC.

J is TRBJ2-5 and V is TRBV2; 14 bases are shared with TRBD2. The V segment lost 6 bases and the J segment 5 bases; nucleotides outside the gene matches: 5. The CDR3 contains 15 residues. Germline V CDR1 and CDR2: SNHLY, FYNNEI. CDR3 protein: CASRGGLAGVETQYF. CDR3 nucleotide sequence: TGTGCCAGCAGGGGGGGACTAGCGGGAGTCGAGACCCAGTACTTC.

This chain's CDR3 is CASSSFAGVEVNTEAFF. CDR3 bases: TGTGCCAGCAGCTCCTTCGCAGGGGTTGAAGTAAACACTGAAGCTTTCTTT. The chain combines TRBV11-2 with TRBJ1-1; D perhaps matches TRBD1 (6 bases). This CDR3 has 17 amino acids. Germline loops: CDR1 SGHAT, CDR2 FQNNGV. The germline V and J ends were trimmed by 4 bases and 2 bases, with 20 bases remaining between them.

This chain connects TRBV18 to TRBJ1-3, with TRBD1 matching over 7 bases. The CDR3 loop spans 15 amino acids. Germline-derived CDR1 and CDR2 are KGHSH and LQKENI. Trimming at V came to 3 bases and at J to 4 bases, leaving 6 bases not matched to a gene. CDR3 residues: CASSPGQTMGNTIYF. CDR3 bases: TGTGCCAGCTCACCGGGACAGACGATGGGAAACACCATATATTTT.

V gene TRBV6-1 combines with J gene TRBJ2-3; the match to TRBD2 covers 10 bases. The CDR3 is 15 residues long. After removal of 5 bases from V and 5 bases from J, the junction contained 7 bases not matched to a gene. Germline V gene data show CDR1 as MNHNS and CDR2 as SASEGT. The CDR3 region is CASSWVAGGGDTQYF. The CDR3 DNA reads as TGTGCCAGCAGTTGGGTAGCGGGAGGTGGAGATACGCAGTATTTT.

The chain couples TRBV6-5 to TRBJ1-2, with TRBD1 as a possible D gene (6 bases). This CDR3 has 14 residues. The germline gives CDR1 MNHEY, CDR2 SVGAGI. V shed 1 base and J shed 2 bases, with 8 bases lying between them. In DNA, the CDR3 is TGTGCCAGCAGTTACTTGACAGGCAACTATGGCTACACCTTC. It is translated as CASSYLTGNYGYTF.

The DNA of the CDR3 is TGTGCCAGCAGCACCCGACTAGCGGGGGGGGAACACTCCTACAATGAGCAGTTCTTC. Translation gives CASSTRLAGGEHSYNEQFF. V gene TRBV9 combines with J gene TRBJ2-1; TRBD2 matches at 14 bases. The CDR3 sequence is 19 residues long. Germline CDR1 and CDR2: SGDLS and YYNGEE. The V gene end was trimmed by 4 bases and the J gene end by 0 bases; junction bases not matched to a gene: 9.

J is TRBJ2-3 and V is TRBV5-1; a weak D match, TRBD2 (6 bases). Germline lookup yields CDR1 SGHRS and CDR2 YFSETQ. This CDR3 contains 23 residues. V dropped 4 bases and J dropped 5 bases, with 41 bases sitting between them. In DNA, the CDR3 is TGCGCCAGCAGCCCCCGGGAGCCAGGATGGCAGCAGCAGGCAGTCAGCAGGCAAGATACGCAGTATTTT. Translation: CASSPREPGWQQQAVSRQDTQYF.